The rows below give T cell receptor beta chains drawn from one sample of a study of response to subunit inactivated influenza vaccine. In TCRdb, the RT-PCR reads were re-called with MiXCR into one record per CDR3 protein. Counted here are 800,000 to 1,000,000 distinct CDR3 sequences, around 20% occurring once; the ten biggest clones make up roughly 10%. This sample comprised PBMCs from blood, obtained around 5 days after vaccination. The receptor set was obtained from a man in his forties or fifties who received an inactivated influenza vaccine. Both conserved end residues are part of each CDR3. A D gene is named only where the DNA matches it firmly. The size entry is marked missing in some rows and otherwise reads once, few, many or a size class.

TRBV29-1	few	TRBJ2-2	.	TGCAGCTTGCCTCAGGGGCCCACCACCGGGGAGCTGTTTTTT	CSLPQGPTTGELFF
TRBV29-1	few	TRBJ2-1	TRBD1	TGCAGCGTTGAAGGGGGCGGGACAGGTGGGGACAATGAGCAGTTCTTC	CSVEGGGTGGDNEQFF
TRBV7-8	few	TRBJ1-1	.	TGTGCCAGCTGGGGGGGGGTCCGGTACACTGAAGCTTTCTTT	CASWGGVRYTEAFF
TRBV20-1	.	TRBJ1-2	.	TGCAGTGCTACTCCTGGAACAGTTTACACCTTC	CSATPGTVYTF
TRBV6-1	.	TRBJ2-7	TRBD2	TGTGCCAGCTCGGCCGGGAGGAGAAACTCCTACGAGCAGTACTTC	CASSAGRRNSYEQYF
TRBV7-8	few	TRBJ1-2	.	TGTGCCAGCAGCATCAGAAACAACTATGGCTACACCTTC	CASSIRNNYGYTF
TRBV5-1	.	TRBJ2-1	TRBD2	TGCGCCAGCACATTACCCGGGACTAGCACCAATGAGCAGTTCTTC	CASTLPGTSTNEQFF
TRBV11-2	few	TRBJ2-1	.	TGTGCCAGCAGCTTAGATGGACTACCAGAACAGTTCTTC	CASSLDGLPEQFF
TRBV5-1	few	TRBJ2-3	.	TGCGCCAGCAGCTTTTGGCGGGGCACAGATACGCAGTATTTT	CASSFWRGTDTQYF
TRBV6-5	few	TRBJ1-1	TRBD1	TGTGCCAGCAGTTACTTGGGGAGGGGGCCGACTGAAGCTTTCTTT	CASSYLGRGPTEAFF
TRBV14	.	TRBJ2-3	TRBD2	TGTGCCAGCAGCCAAGCTAGCGGGGGGACTACGCAGTATTTT	CASSQASGGTTQYF
TRBV4-3	.	TRBJ2-1	.	TGCGCCAGCAGTCAGATCGGTAGTGTTGGTGAGCAGTTCTTC	CASSQIGSVGEQFF
TRBV12-3/TRBV12-4	few	TRBJ2-7	.	TGTGCCAGCAGTGACCCAGGCTACGAGCAGTACTTC	CASSDPGYEQYF
TRBV5-5	.	TRBJ2-6	.	TGTGCCAGCAGCCCGCCAGGGACGGGGGCCAACGTCCTGACTTTC	CASSPPGTGANVLTF
TRBV6-1	many	TRBJ2-7	TRBD1	TGTGCCAGCAGTCCGCGACAGGGGGCGGCCTACGAGCAGTACTTC	CASSPRQGAAYEQYF
TRBV15	few	TRBJ1-1	TRBD1	TGTGCCACCAGCAGAGACCGGGACAGGAACACTGAAGCTTTCTTT	CATSRDRDRNTEAFF
TRBV4-1	.	TRBJ1-4	TRBD1	TGCGCCAGCAGCCCTGGAAGACAGGGGGGTGAAAAACTGTTTTTT	CASSPGRQGGEKLFF
TRBV28	few	TRBJ2-1	.	TGTGCCAGCAGTTTAGGGCTAGAGACCAATGAGCAGTTCTTC	CASSLGLETNEQFF
TRBV7-2	few	TRBJ2-5	TRBD2	TGTGCCAGCAGCTTAACGGCGGGAGGGCCCTTTGAGACCCAGTACTTC	CASSLTAGGPFETQYF
TRBV7-3	few	TRBJ2-1	TRBD2	TGTGCCAGCAGCGCTACTAGCGGGACTTTCAATGAGCAGTTCTTC	CASSATSGTFNEQFF
TRBV20-1	.	TRBJ2-5	TRBD1	TGCAGTGCTAGTCTCGGGACAGGAATCCAAGAGACCCAGTACTTC	CSASLGTGIQETQYF
TRBV12-3/TRBV12-4	.	TRBJ1-2	.	TGTGCCAGCACCCTGTCAGGGGTCGGCTACACCTTC	CASTLSGVGYTF
TRBV6-5	few	TRBJ1-4	.	TGTGCCAGCAGTTGGAGGGATCGGGAAAAACTGTTTTTT	CASSWRDREKLFF
TRBV4-3	few	TRBJ2-7	TRBD2	TGCGCCAGCAGCCGGGCCTTAGCGGGGGATTCGTCCTACGAGCAGTACTTC	CASSRALAGDSSYEQYF